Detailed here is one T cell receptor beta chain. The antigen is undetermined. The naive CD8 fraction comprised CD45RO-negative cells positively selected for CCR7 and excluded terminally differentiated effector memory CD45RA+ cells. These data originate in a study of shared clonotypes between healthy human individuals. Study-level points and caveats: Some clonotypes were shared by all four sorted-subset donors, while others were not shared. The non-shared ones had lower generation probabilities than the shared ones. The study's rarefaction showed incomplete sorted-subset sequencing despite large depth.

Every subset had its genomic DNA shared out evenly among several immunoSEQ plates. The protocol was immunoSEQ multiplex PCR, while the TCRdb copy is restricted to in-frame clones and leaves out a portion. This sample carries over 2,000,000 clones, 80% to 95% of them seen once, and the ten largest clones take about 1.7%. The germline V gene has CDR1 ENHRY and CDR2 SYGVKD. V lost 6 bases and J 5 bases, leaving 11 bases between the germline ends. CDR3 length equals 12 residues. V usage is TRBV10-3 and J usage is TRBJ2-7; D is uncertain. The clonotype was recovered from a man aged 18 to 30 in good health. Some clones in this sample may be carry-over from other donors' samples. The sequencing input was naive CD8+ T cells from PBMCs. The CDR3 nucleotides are TGTGCCATCAGCAGTTTGATCAACGAGCAGTACTTC. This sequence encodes CAISSLINEQYF.